Reported below is one TCR beta chain. This clonotype was seen repeatedly, ten times or more. Its target antigen remains unknown. No clone much larger than this one lies a single base away; base qualities are absent. The method was 5' RACE. These reads were obtained on an Illumina HiSeq 2500. A second PCR of roughly 7 to 11 cycles was performed with a sample-barcoded 5' primer and a J-beta primer mix. Each TCR beta cDNA molecule received a unique molecular identifier from a template-switch 5' adaptor carrying 12 random nucleotides. Each sample yielded at least 3 million CDR3-containing paired-end reads. First-strand cDNA synthesis was performed from all RNA using the Mint cDNA synthesis kit, with priming by a TRBC-specific oligonucleotide. Following uracil-DNA glycosylase treatment, all cDNA underwent a first 18-cycle PCR with the universal primers M1SS and BC2_uni_R. The original methods were these. For normalization, 1 million high-quality reads, each with a distinct molecular identifier, were randomly selected from each sample. Instead of being binned into consensus sequences, reads that shared molecular identifiers were thrown out. MiTCR, set to a Q25 quality threshold and the strictest error-elimination algorithm, was used for CDR3 identification, clonotype clustering and error correction. A nonparametric unseen species model with Euler transformation was used to estimate lower-bound total TCR beta diversity. In TCRdb, the public reads were trimmed at Q25 with fastp and aligned with MiXCR, with productive beta chains retained. Merged by CDR3 protein, the rows form single entries marked with the most common genes and DNA. TCRdb, rather than the study authors, made the V and J calls. This sample comprises approximately 810,000 distinct CDR3 sequences, about 30% of them detected only once. Roughly 17% of the sample is in the top ten clones.

The approximately 41 donors, aged about 6 to 95 years, were systemically healthy Caucasian individuals from Russia. Roughly 10 milliliters of peripheral blood were collected from each donor into EDTA-treated Vacutainer tubes. Ficoll-Paque density-gradient centrifugation was used to isolate PBMCs, with at least 6 million obtained per sample. Trizol reagent was used to extract total RNA from PBMCs, with at least 5 micrograms per sample. For every donor, an aliquot of PBMCs went through flow cytometry to measure the percentages of naive CD45RAhigh/CD27high T cells. These data come from a study of blood T cells in healthy people across ages (dated by TCRdb to 2015 to 2017). At the level of the whole study: In model experiments, template switching captured roughly one uniquely barcoded TCR beta cDNA molecule for every two T cells. Donors were grouped into four age groups: young (average roughly 15 years), middle-aged (39), aged (roughly 67) and long-lived (just over 80). The study measured age-related changes in TCR beta repertoire diversity using deep sequencing normalized with unique cDNA molecular identifiers. Two additional independent replicas of 1 million unique cDNA reads from the same blood draw were analyzed for two donors (one aged 18 to 29 and one aged 80 or older). To avoid experimental bias, donors of different ages were randomly spread across the sequencing lanes. What the research found in general, with its limitations: Observed TCR beta diversity correlated strongly with the percentage of naive T cells measured by flow cytometry. Bulk unsorted PBMC profiling prevented conclusive comparison of naive and antigen-experienced compartments. Donor CMV infection status was unknown, potentially confounding age-related changes in expanded clonotypes. As age increased, observed TCR beta diversity per million T cells dropped in a roughly linear way, and a significant reduction was already evident by age 40. Compared with the aged group, the long-lived group had more naive CD4+ T cells, fewer expanded clones and increased TCR diversity, suggesting age selection. Estimates of total diversity based on one million sequenced T cells were regarded as lower bounds and as underestimates.

Sequences MNHNY (CDR1) and SVGAGI (CDR2) are obtained from the germline V gene (reference sequence). V loses 2 bases at its end and J loses 6 bases; junction bases beyond the gene matches: 3. From cysteine to phenylalanine, the CDR3 is 13 amino acids long. Kept here is only the CDR3 DNA, which spans 39 bases and is read in frame from base 1. The sequenced sample consisted of blood. Recombination linked TRBV6-6 to TRBJ1-1, with 7 bases matching TRBD1. This TCR came from a woman aged 80 or over in good health. The sequenced DNA is TGTGCCAGCAGTTACAGGGGGCGGGCTGAAGCTTTCTTT. This gives the protein CASSYRGRAEAFF.